This T cell receptor beta chain was profiled in a study of blood T cell repertoires in COVID-19. About the research overall: The origin of the acute and convalescent COVID-19 samples was the United States, Italy and Spain. T cells, B-cell-depleted T cells, or PBMCs supplied cDNA or gDNA.

Original data processing: For nucleated cells, counts were estimated from reference gene primer amplification. The protocol was immunoSEQ multiplex PCR, while the TCRdb copy is restricted to in-frame clones and leaves out a portion. V and J calls and clone size are as listed in that table; D and trimming were resolved from the DNA. This sample has approximately 140,000 clones, with roughly 78% found just once. Germline CDR1 reads KGHSH; CDR2 reads LQKENI. J lost 9 bases, V lost 2 bases, and 5 bases had no gene match. The CDR3 totals 14 residues. This clone appeared once. This rearrangement joins TRBV18 to TRBJ2-1, with TRBD1 identical over 9 bases. Specimen: peripheral blood. The origin of this receptor is a man aged 55 to 70 with acute or convalescent COVID-19. CDR3 region: CASSPRTGESEQFF. CDR3 nucleotides: TGTGCCAGCTCACCAAGGACAGGGGAGAGTGAGCAGTTCTTC.